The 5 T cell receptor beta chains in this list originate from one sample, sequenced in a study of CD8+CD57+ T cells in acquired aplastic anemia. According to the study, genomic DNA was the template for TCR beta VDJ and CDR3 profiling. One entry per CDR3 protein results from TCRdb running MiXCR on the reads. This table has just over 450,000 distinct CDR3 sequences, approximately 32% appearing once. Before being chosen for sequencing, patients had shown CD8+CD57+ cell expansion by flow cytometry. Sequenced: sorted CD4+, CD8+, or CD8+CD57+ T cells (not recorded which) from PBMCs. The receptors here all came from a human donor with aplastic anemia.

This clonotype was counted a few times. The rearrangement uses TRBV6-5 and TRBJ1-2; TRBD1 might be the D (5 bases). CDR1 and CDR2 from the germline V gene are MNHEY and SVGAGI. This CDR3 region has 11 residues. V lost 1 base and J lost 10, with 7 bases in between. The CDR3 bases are TGTGCCAGCAGTTACTTGACAGACTACACCTTC. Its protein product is CASSYLTDYTF.

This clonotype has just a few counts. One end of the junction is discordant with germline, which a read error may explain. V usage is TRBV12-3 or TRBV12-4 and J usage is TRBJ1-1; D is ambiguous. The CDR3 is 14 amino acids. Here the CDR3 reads CASSFGRMNTEAFF. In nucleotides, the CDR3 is TGTGCCAGTAGTTTCGGACGGATGAACACTGAAGCTTTCTTT.

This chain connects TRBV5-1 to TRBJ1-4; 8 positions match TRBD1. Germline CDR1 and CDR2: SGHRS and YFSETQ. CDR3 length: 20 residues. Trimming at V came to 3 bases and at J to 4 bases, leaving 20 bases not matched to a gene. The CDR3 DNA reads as TGCGCCAGCAGCTATACAATACCGGGACAGGAAAGAAGGTTTAATGAAAAACTGTTTTTT. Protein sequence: CASSYTIPGQERRFNEKLFF.

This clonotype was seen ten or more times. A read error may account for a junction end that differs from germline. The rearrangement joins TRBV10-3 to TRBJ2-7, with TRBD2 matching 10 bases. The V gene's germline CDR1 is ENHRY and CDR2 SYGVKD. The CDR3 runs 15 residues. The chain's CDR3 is CASSETGTSVYEQYF. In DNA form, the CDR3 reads TGTGCCAGCAGTGAGACCGGGACTAGCGTCTACGAGCAGTACTTC.

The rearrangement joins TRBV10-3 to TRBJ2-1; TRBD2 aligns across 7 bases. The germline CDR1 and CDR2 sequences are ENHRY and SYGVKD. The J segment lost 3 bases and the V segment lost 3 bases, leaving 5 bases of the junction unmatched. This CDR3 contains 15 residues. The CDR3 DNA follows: TGTGCCATCAGTGACGGCGGGGGAGGCTACAATGAGCAGTTCTTC. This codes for CAISDGGGGYNEQFF.